The sequence of this T cell receptor beta chain was determined in a study of blood T cell repertoires in COVID-19. The V gene lost 2 bases and the J gene lost 0 bases, with 11 bases spanning the gap. CDR1 MDHEN and CDR2 SYDVKM come from the germline V gene. CDR3 size: 16 residues. The table came from immunoSEQ multiplex PCR; TCRdb's copy has only in-frame clones and leaves some out. The repertoire holds 100,000 to 150,000 clones, with 88% as singletons. Sequences were obtained from peripheral blood. The chain couples TRBV28 to TRBJ1-5, with D possibly TRBD1 on 6 matching bases. The sequence was collected from an elderly woman with acute or convalescent COVID-19. The CDR3 nucleotides read TGTGCCAGCAGTTTAGGGGGGGGCGTTAGCAATCAGCCCCAGCATTTT. It is translated as CASSLGGGVSNQPQHF.